Each of the 5 T cell receptor beta chains below was sequenced from the same sample in a study of HIV-infected children after antiretroviral therapy interruption. RNA-based 3' RACE libraries used unique molecular identifiers. TCRdb reanalysed the 3' RACE reads using MiXCR and keeps one entry per CDR3 protein. The sample records 40,000 to 55,000 distinct CDR3 sequences, around 4% being singletons. Treatment given: PENTA 11 planned treatment interruption arm or continuous ART arm. The material sequenced was CD45RA+ CD4+ T cells from PBMCs, pooled from several time points, taken from a donor given antiretroviral therapy, either interrupted or continuous. Subset noted: naive CD4+ CD45RA+ CD45RO- T cells. The receptors derive from a pool of human donors with HIV.

This clonotype came up many times. The chain has TRBV5-1 and TRBJ2-5; D gene unclear. The germline CDR1 and CDR2 sequences are SGHRS and YFSETQ. Between the trimmed V and J ends, which lost 5 bases and 1 base, there was a span of 9 bases. CDR3 size: 13 residues. DNA for the CDR3: TGCGCCAGCAGGCTCCTCGGCCAAGAGACCCAGTACTTC. It yields the protein CASRLLGQETQYF.

This clonotype appeared a few times. The rearrangement joins TRBV18 to TRBJ2-2; D not certain. Deletions cut 2 bases from V and 5 bases from J, with 9 bases between. There are 14 residues in the CDR3. Looked up from germline, CDR1 is KGHSH and CDR2 is LQKENI. The CDR3 bases are TGTGCCAGCTCACCAGATATGGGGACCGGGGAGCTGTTTTTT. Its protein product is CASSPDMGTGELFF.

This clonotype was detected many times. The CDR3 protein is CASMTRTGDEKLFF. The CDR3 coding sequence is TGTGCCAGCATGACCCGGACAGGGGATGAAAAACTGTTTTTT. The V call is TRBV2, the J call TRBJ1-4, with TRBD1 matching 9 bases. Per the germline V gene, CDR1 is SNHLY and CDR2 is FYNNEI. J lost 6 bases, V lost 7 bases, and 6 bases had no gene match. The CDR3 sequence is 14 residues long. The full variable domain, with the rest looked up from reference TRBV2 and TRBJ1-4, is EPEVTQTPSHQVTQMGQEVILRCVPISNHLYFYWYRQILGQKVEFLVSFYNNEISEKSEIFDDQFSVERPDGSNFTLKIRSTKLEDSAMYFCASMTRTGDEKLFFGSGTQLSVL.

This clonotype was counted at least ten times. The chain has TRBV12-3 or TRBV12-4 and TRBJ2-7; 10 nucleotides line up with TRBD1. The CDR3 is made up of 15 amino acids. V lost 5 bases and J lost 4; bases outside the gene matches: 8. The CDR3 reads CASSPSRDRGYEQYF. The CDR3 coding sequence is TGTGCCAGCAGTCCTTCCCGGGACAGGGGATACGAGCAGTACTTC.

Ten or more counts support this clonotype. The V call is TRBV10-3, the J call TRBJ2-7, with TRBD1 identical over 8 bases. The CDR3 totals 13 residues. Germline CDR1 and CDR2: ENHRY and SYGVKD. J gave up 4 bases and V 4 bases, and 3 bases lay outside the gene matches. CDR3 in amino acids: CAISGRTGYEQYF. The CDR3 DNA follows: TGTGCCATCAGTGGTCGGACAGGGTACGAGCAGTACTTC.